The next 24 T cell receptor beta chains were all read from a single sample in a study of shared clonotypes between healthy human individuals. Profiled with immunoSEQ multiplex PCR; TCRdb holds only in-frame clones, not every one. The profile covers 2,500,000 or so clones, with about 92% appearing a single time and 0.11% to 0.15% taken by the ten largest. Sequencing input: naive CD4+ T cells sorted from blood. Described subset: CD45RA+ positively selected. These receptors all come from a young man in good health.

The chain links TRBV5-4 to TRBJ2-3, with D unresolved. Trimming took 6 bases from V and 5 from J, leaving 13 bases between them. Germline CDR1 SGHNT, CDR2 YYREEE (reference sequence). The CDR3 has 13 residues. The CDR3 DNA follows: TGTGCCAGCACCCGGCGAGATGTAGATACGCAGTATTTT. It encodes CASTRRDVDTQYF. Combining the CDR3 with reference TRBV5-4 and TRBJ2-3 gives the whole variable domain ETGVTQSPTHLIKTRGQQVTLRCSSQSGHNTVSWYQQALGQGPQFIFQYYREEENGRGNFPPRFSGLQFPNYSSELNVNALELDDSALYLCASTRRDVDTQYFGPGTRLTVL.

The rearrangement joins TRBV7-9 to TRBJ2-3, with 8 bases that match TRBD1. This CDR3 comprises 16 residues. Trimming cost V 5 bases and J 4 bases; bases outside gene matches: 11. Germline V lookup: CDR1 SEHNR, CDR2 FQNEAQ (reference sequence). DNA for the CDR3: TGTGCCAGCAGCACCCGACAGGGGTCGACGCCAGATACGCAGTATTTT. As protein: CASSTRQGSTPDTQYF.

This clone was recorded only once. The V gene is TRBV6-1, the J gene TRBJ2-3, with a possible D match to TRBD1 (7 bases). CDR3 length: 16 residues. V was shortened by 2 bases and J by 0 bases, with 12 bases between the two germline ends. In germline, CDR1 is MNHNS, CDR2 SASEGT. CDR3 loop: CASSELPGGSTDTQYF. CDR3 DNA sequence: TGTGCCAGCAGTGAACTTCCAGGGGGGAGCACAGATACGCAGTATTTT.

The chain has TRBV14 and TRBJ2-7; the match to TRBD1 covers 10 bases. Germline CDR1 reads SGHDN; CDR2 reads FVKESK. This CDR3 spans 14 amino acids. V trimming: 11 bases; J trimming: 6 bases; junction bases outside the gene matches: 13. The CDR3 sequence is CAGDRDRGILEQYF. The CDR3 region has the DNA TGTGCCGGCGACCGGGACAGGGGAATCCTCGAGCAGTACTTC.

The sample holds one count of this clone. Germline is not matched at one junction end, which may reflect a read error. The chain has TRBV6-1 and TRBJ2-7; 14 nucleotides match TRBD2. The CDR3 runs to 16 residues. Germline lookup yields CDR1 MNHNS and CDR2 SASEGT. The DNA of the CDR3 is TGTGCCAGCAGGGAAGGGACTAGCGGGAGCTCCTACGAGCAGTACTTC. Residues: CASREGTSGSSYEQYF.

CDR3 sequence: CASSNKITSTDTQYF. The CDR3 DNA follows: TGCGCCAGCAGTAACAAGATTACTAGCACAGATACGCAGTATTTT. This sequence joins TRBV5-1 and TRBJ2-3; D unclear. Trimming removed 5 bases at V and 0 bases at J, with 13 bases between. The germline V gene has CDR1 SGHRS and CDR2 YFSETQ. This CDR3 spans 15 amino acids.

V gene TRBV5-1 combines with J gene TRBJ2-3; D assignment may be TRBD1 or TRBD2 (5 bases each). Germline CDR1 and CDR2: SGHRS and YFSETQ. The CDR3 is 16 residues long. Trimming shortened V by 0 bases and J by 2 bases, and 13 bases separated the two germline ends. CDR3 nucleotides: TGCGCCAGCAGCTTGGCGGGACGGCCGATCACAGATACGCAGTATTTT. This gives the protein CASSLAGRPITDTQYF.

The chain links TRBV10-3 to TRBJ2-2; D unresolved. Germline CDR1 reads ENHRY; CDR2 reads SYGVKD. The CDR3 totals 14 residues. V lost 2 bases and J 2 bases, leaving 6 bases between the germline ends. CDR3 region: CAISENVNTGELFF. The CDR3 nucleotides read TGTGCCATCAGTGAGAATGTAAACACCGGGGAGCTGTTTTTT.

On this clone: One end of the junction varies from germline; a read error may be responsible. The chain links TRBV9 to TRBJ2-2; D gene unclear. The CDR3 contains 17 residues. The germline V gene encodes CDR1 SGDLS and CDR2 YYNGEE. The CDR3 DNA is TGTGCCAGCAGCGTAGATAACCCCTCGGCGAAGACCGGGGAGCTGTTTTTT. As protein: CASSVDNPSAKTGELFF.

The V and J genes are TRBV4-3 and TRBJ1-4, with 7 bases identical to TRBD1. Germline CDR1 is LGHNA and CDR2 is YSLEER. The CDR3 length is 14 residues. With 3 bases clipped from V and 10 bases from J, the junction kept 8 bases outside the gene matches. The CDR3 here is CASSQRGTDRKLFF. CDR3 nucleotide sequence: TGCGCCAGCAGCCAGCGGGGGACAGACCGAAAACTGTTTTTT.

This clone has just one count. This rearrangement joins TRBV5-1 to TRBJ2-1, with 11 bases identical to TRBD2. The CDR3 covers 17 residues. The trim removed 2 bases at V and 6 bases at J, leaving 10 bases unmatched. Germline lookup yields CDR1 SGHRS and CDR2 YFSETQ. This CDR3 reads CASSLSALAGGINEQFF. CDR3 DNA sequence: TGCGCCAGCAGCTTAAGCGCCCTAGCGGGGGGTATCAATGAGCAGTTCTTC.

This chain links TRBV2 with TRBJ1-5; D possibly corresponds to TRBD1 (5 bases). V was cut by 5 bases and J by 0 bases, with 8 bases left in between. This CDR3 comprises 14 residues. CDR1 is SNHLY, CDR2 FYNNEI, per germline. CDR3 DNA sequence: TGTGCCAGCAGTCTAGGGGATAGCAATCAGCCCCAGCATTTT. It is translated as CASSLGDSNQPQHF.

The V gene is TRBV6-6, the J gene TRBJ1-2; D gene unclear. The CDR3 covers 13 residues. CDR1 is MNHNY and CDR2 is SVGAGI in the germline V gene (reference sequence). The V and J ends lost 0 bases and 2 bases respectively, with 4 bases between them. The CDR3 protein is CASSYSENYGYTF. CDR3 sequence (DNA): TGTGCCAGCAGTTACTCAGAGAACTATGGCTACACCTTC.

The CDR3 protein is CASSTIRDGTGELFF. The CDR3 DNA follows: TGTGCCAGCTCGACCATACGGGATGGCACCGGGGAGCTGTTTTTT. The chain combines TRBV18 with TRBJ2-2, with a tentative D call TRBD2 (5 bases). Between the trimmed V and J ends, which lost 6 bases and 4 bases, there was a span of 15 bases. Germline assignment: CDR1 KGHSH and CDR2 LQKENI. CDR3 size: 15 residues.

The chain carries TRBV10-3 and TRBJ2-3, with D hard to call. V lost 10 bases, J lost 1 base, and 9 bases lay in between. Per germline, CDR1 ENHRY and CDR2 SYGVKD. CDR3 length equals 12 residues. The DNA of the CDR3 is TGTGCCACCGGACCCGGCACAGATACGCAGTATTTT. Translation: CATGPGTDTQYF.

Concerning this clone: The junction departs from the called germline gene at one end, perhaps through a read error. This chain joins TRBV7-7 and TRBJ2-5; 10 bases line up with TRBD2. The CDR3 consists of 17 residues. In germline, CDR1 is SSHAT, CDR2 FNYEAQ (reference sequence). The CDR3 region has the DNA TGTGCTAGCAGCTTAAGCCCCGCTAGCGGGAGCTGGGAGACCCAGTACTTC. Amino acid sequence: CASSLSPASGSWETQYF.

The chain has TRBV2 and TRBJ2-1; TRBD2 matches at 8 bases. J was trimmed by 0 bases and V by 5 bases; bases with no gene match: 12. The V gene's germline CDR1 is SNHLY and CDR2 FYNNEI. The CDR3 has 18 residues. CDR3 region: CASSLLKKAGASYNEQFF. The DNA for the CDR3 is TGTGCCAGCAGTCTCCTCAAGAAAGCGGGGGCCTCCTACAATGAGCAGTTCTTC. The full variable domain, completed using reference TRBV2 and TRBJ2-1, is EPEVTQTPSHQVTQMGQEVILRCVPISNHLYFYWYRQILGQKVEFLVSFYNNEISEKSEIFDDQFSVERPDGSNFTLKIRSTKLEDSAMYFCASSLLKKAGASYNEQFFGPGTRLTVL.

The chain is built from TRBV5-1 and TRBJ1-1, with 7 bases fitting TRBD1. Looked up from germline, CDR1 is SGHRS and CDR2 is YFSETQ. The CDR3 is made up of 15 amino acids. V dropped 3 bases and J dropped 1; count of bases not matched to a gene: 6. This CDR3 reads CASSSTGQWNTEAFF. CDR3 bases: TGCGCCAGCAGCTCGACAGGGCAATGGAACACTGAAGCTTTCTTT.

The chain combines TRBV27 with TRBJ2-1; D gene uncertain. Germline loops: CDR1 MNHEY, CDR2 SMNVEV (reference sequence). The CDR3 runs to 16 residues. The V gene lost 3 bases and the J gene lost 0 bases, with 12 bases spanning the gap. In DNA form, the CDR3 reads TGTGCCAGCAGTTTGGCTGCCAGGTACTCCTACAATGAGCAGTTCTTC. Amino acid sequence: CASSLAARYSYNEQFF.

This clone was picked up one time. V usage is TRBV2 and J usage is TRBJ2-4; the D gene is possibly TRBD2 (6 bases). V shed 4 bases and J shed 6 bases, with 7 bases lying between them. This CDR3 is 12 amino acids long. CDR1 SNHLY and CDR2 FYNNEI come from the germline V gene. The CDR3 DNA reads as TGTGCCAGCAGTGGACTAGTAAACATTCAGTACTTC. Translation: CASSGLVNIQYF.

The CDR3 coding sequence is TGTGCCAGCAGTGAAGAGGGCTCCTACGAGCAGTACTTC. It yields the protein CASSEEGSYEQYF. V usage is TRBV6-1 and J usage is TRBJ2-7; D gene unclear. The CDR3 covers 13 residues. The V and J ends lost 1 base and 0 bases respectively, with 4 bases between them. Germline values: CDR1 MNHNS, CDR2 SASEGT.

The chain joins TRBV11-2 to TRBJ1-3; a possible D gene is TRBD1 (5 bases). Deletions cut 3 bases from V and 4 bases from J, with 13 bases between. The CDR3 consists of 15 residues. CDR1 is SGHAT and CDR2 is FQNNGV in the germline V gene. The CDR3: CASSLGRESGNTIYF. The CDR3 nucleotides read TGTGCCAGCAGCTTGGGCAGGGAATCGGGAAACACCATATATTTT.

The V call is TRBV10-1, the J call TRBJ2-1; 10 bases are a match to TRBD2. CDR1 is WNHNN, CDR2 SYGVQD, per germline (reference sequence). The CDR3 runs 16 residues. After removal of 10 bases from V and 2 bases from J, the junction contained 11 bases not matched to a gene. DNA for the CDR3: TGCGCCACTTATTCTAGCGGGAGTATCACCTACAATGAGCAGTTCTTC. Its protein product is CATYSSGSITYNEQFF.

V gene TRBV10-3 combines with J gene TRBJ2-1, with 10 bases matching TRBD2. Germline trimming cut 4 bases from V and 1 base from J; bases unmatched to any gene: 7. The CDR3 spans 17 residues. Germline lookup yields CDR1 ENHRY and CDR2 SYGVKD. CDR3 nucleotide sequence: TGTGCCATCAGTGGAATTCTAGCGGGAGAGTCCTACAATGAGCAGTTCTTC. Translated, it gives CAISGILAGESYNEQFF.